The 21 T cell receptor beta chains reported below all come from one sample, sequenced in a study of blood T cell repertoires in COVID-19. Generated by immunoSEQ multiplex PCR, the TCRdb table keeps only in-frame clones and is missing some. The sample lists about 48,000 clones, approximately 80% occurring once. Sequences were obtained from peripheral blood. These receptors all stem from an older man with acute or convalescent COVID-19.

This chain connects TRBV30 to TRBJ2-7; D may be TRBD2 (6 bases). Germline V CDR1 and CDR2: GTSNPN, SVGIG (reference sequence). The length of the CDR3 is 15 residues. Trimming pared 3 bases from V and 2 bases from J, leaving 17 bases between. CDR3 sequence reads: CAWRGWRGYTYEQYF. CDR3 DNA: TGTGCCTGGAGGGGCTGGCGGGGATACACCTACGAGCAGTACTTC.

The chain couples TRBV4-1 to TRBJ2-7; D is possibly TRBD1 (5 bases). The CDR3 has 16 amino acids. CDR1 is MGHRA and CDR2 is YSYEKL in the germline V gene. The V gene lost 0 bases and the J gene lost 0 bases, with 12 bases spanning the gap. CDR3 nucleotides: TGCGCCAGCAGCCAAGAAGTAGGGGCTAACTCCTACGAGCAGTACTTC. Translating it yields CASSQEVGANSYEQYF.

This clone showed up just once. The chain recombines TRBV6-5 with TRBJ1-6, with TRBD1 matching over 9 bases. The CDR3 loop spans 14 amino acids. Trimming took 2 bases from V and 9 from J; bases not matched to a gene: 2. The germline gives CDR1 MNHEY, CDR2 SVGAGI. CDR3 loop: CASSYGTGISPLHF. CDR3 nucleotide sequence: TGTGCCAGCAGTTACGGGACAGGGATTTCACCCCTCCACTTT.

The rearrangement links TRBV7-2 to TRBJ2-3; the match to TRBD1 covers 10 bases. Germline V lookup: CDR1 SGHTA, CDR2 FQGNSA. The trim removed 6 bases at V and 2 bases at J, leaving 14 bases unmatched. The CDR3 length is 18 residues. CDR3 in amino acids: CASSRQGATLLVTDTQYF. As DNA, the CDR3 is TGTGCCAGCAGTCGACAGGGGGCCACTTTACTGGTCACAGATACGCAGTATTTT.

The genes are TRBV12-3 or TRBV12-4 and TRBJ2-7; TRBD1 might be the D (6 bases). The CDR3 has 12 amino acids. V was clipped by 5 bases and J by 6 bases, with 11 bases between them. The CDR3 protein is CASSIQGAEQYF. In DNA, the CDR3 is TGTGCCAGCAGTATACAGGGAGCCGAGCAGTACTTC.

The chain combines TRBV11-2 with TRBJ1-1, with 9 bases matching TRBD1. From germline, CDR1 is SGHAT and CDR2 FQNNGV. The V and J ends lost 5 bases and 6 bases, in that order; junction bases with no gene match: 7. CDR3 length: 14 amino acids. CDR3 loop: CASSRDRDFSEAFF. CDR3 DNA: TGTGCCAGCAGCCGGGACAGGGACTTTTCTGAAGCTTTCTTT.

Remarks on this clone: Distinct nucleotide sequences in the sample also encode this CDR3. The rearrangement links TRBV5-1 to TRBJ1-6, with unresolved D. The CDR3 extends over 16 amino acids. CDR1 and CDR2 (germline): SGHRS, YFSETQ. The V end was cut by 4 bases, the J end by 7 bases, with 18 bases between. The CDR3 DNA reads as TGCGCCAGCAGCCTGGCCGGTAGCCGATGGAATTCACCCCTCCACTTT. Translation gives CASSLAGSRWNSPLHF.

A remark on this clone: The junction shows a germline mismatch at one end, possibly a read error. The V gene is TRBV7-2, the J gene TRBJ1-2; 11 nucleotides match TRBD1. Looked up from germline, CDR1 is SGHTA and CDR2 is FQGNSA. This CDR3 is 15 amino acids long. CDR3 DNA sequence: TGTGCCAGCAGCGGGCGGACAGGGGGCGACTATGTCTACACCTTC. Translating it yields CASSGRTGGDYVYTF.

The chain couples TRBV30 to TRBJ1-6, with 7 bases identical to TRBD1. CDR1 and CDR2 (germline): GTSNPN, SVGIG (reference sequence). J was trimmed by 6 bases and V by 4 bases; bases with no gene match: 3. The CDR3 extends over 13 amino acids. The chain's CDR3 is CAWMGQTNSPLHF. The CDR3 nucleotides are TGTGCCTGGATGGGACAGACTAATTCACCCCTCCACTTT.

This clone was picked up a small number of times. The V and J genes are TRBV5-6 and TRBJ2-7; 10 nucleotides align to TRBD1. The CDR3 consists of 15 residues. Germline-derived CDR1 and CDR2 are SGHDT and YYEEEE. Trimming took 2 bases from V and 7 from J; bases not matched to a gene: 9. In DNA, the CDR3 is TGTGCCAGCAGCTTAGGGGGGACAGGGGCGTGGGAGCAGTACTTC. It specifies CASSLGGTGAWEQYF.

The rearrangement uses TRBV3-1 (or the pseudogene TRBV3-2) and TRBJ1-5; D may be TRBD1 (5 bases). CDR3 length equals 14 residues. CDR1 is LGHDT, CDR2 YNNKEL, per germline (reference sequence). V was pared by 4 bases and J by 3 bases, with 10 bases between. The CDR3 reads CASSLGGFNQPQHF. CDR3 sequence (DNA): TGTGCCAGCAGCCTGGGGGGTTTCAATCAGCCCCAGCATTTT.

This sequence joins TRBV6-5 and TRBJ1-3; unclear D gene. CDR3 length: 13 residues. The germline V gene encodes CDR1 MNHEY and CDR2 SVGAGI. V was cut by 6 bases and J by 4 bases, with 10 bases left in between. The CDR3 sequence is CASRDSGGNTIYF. CDR3 sequence (DNA): TGTGCCAGCAGGGATTCGGGAGGAAACACCATATATTTT.

The chain joins TRBV19 to TRBJ1-2; TRBD1 agrees at 11 bases. Germline CDR1 is LNHDA and CDR2 is SQIVND (reference sequence). V was clipped by 3 bases and J by 4 bases; unmatched bases: 1. This CDR3 spans 14 amino acids. The CDR3 bases are TGTGCCAGTAGTATTGGGACAGGGGGCTATGGCTACACCTTC. It is translated as CASSIGTGGYGYTF. The full variable domain, in which reference TRBV19 and TRBJ1-2 provide the parts outside the CDR3, is DGGITQSPKYLFRKEGQNVTLSCEQNLNHDAMYWYRQDPGQGLRLIYYSQIVNDFQKGDIAEGYSVSREKKESFPLTVTSAQKNPTAFYLCASSIGTGGYGYTFGSGTRLTVV.

V is TRBV7-9 and J is TRBJ2-7; D remains ambiguous. V was clipped by 5 bases and J by 0 bases, with 8 bases between them. Germline CDR1 SEHNR, CDR2 FQNEAQ (reference sequence). The CDR3 covers 13 residues. CDR3 DNA sequence: TGTGCCAGCAGCCAGACTGGCTCCTACGAGCAGTACTTC. It is translated as CASSQTGSYEQYF. Supplemented by reference TRBV7-9 and TRBJ2-7, the full variable domain reads DTGVSQNPRHKITKRGQNVTFRCDPISEHNRLYWYRQTLGQGPEFLTYFQNEAQLEKSRLLSDRFSAERPKGSFSTLEIQRTEQGDSAMYLCASSQTGSYEQYFGPGTRLTVT.

CDR3 in DNA: TGTGCCACCAGCAGGGGGGGACTAGCGGCGGGAAATGAGCAGTTCTTC. Its protein product is CATSRGGLAAGNEQFF. The gene calls are TRBV15 and TRBJ2-1; TRBD2 matches at 11 bases. The CDR3 contains 16 residues. In germline, CDR1 is LNHNV, CDR2 YYDKDF (reference sequence). V dropped 3 bases and J dropped 7; count of bases not matched to a gene: 8.

J is TRBJ2-7 and V is TRBV6-1, with 8 bases lining up with TRBD1. V lost 3 bases, J lost 2 bases, and 21 bases stayed unmatched. The CDR3 covers 20 residues. Germline lookup yields CDR1 MNHNS and CDR2 SASEGT. The chain's CDR3 is CASSEGRFPAGTGKTYEQYF. CDR3 sequence (DNA): TGTGCCAGCAGTGAGGGGCGTTTTCCGGCCGGGACAGGAAAGACCTACGAGCAGTACTTC.

Here the CDR3 reads CATSRGDRASPLHF. CDR3 DNA sequence: TGTGCCACCAGCAGAGGGGACAGGGCCTCACCCCTCCACTTT. The chain links TRBV15 to TRBJ1-6, with 9 positions matching TRBD1. The V segment lost 1 base and the J segment 10 bases; nucleotides outside the gene matches: 2. CDR1 and CDR2 from the germline V gene are LNHNV and YYDKDF (reference sequence). This CDR3 region has 14 residues.

This clone was detected only once. The chain joins TRBV25-1 to TRBJ1-1; D might be TRBD1 (6 bases). CDR3 size: 14 residues. Germline assignment: CDR1 MGHDK and CDR2 SYGVNS. The V end lost 1 base, the J end lost 8 bases, and 14 bases lay between the germline ends. Written as DNA, the CDR3 is TGTGCCAGCAGTGAATGGGGACAACGCGTCGAAGCTTTCTTT. Translated, it gives CASSEWGQRVEAFF.

The chain carries TRBV4-2 and TRBJ1-5; weak D call: TRBD1 (6 bases). The germline V and J ends were trimmed by 7 bases and 2 bases, with 12 bases remaining between them. The CDR3 length is 14 residues. Looked up from germline, CDR1 is LGHNA and CDR2 is YNFKEQ. The CDR3 is CASNPEGGNQPQHF. In DNA form, the CDR3 reads TGTGCCAGCAACCCCGAGGGGGGCAATCAGCCCCAGCATTTT.

The chain couples TRBV29-1 to TRBJ1-2, with TRBD1 matching 9 bases. Germline loops: CDR1 SQVTM, CDR2 ANQGSEA. V dropped 7 bases and J dropped 7; count of bases not matched to a gene: 10. The CDR3 loop spans 13 amino acids. The CDR3 region has the DNA TGCAGCGCTGGGACAGGGAAGGAGCGTGGCTACACCTTC. It translates to CSAGTGKERGYTF. Full variable domain (outside the CDR3, taken from reference TRBV29-1 and TRBJ1-2): SAVISQKPSRDICQRGTSLTIQCQVDSQVTMMFWYRQQPGQSLTLIATANQGSEATYESGFVIDKFPISRPNLTFSTLTVSNMSPEDSSIYLCSAGTGKERGYTFGSGTRLTVV.

This chain links TRBV13 with TRBJ2-5; perhaps TRBD1 as D (6 bases). V was clipped by 5 bases and J by 1 base, with 17 bases between them. From germline, CDR1 is PRHDT and CDR2 FYEKMQ (reference sequence). The CDR3 runs to 16 residues. The CDR3: CASSKTGQPGQETQYF. As DNA, the CDR3 is TGTGCCAGCAGCAAAACCGGACAGCCCGGCCAAGAGACCCAGTACTTC.